These 31 T cell receptor beta chains came from one sample sequenced in a study of blood T cell repertoires in COVID-19. Data came from immunoSEQ multiplex PCR; TCRdb stores just in-frame clones and leaves some out. Here the sample spans roughly 150,000 clones, around 90% being singletons. The sequenced sample was peripheral blood. Receptor source: a human donor in a cohort sampled during active COVID-19.

This rearrangement joins TRBV5-4 to TRBJ2-3; TRBD1 matches 8 bases. CDR3 size: 15 residues. J lost 2 bases, V lost 2 bases, and 4 bases had no gene match. Looked up from germline, CDR1 is SGHNT and CDR2 is YYREEE (reference sequence). The CDR3 DNA sequence: TGTGCCAGCAGCTTCCAGGGGGCGGTCACAGATACGCAGTATTTT. Protein sequence: CASSFQGAVTDTQYF.

The chain employs TRBV7-6 and TRBJ2-5; possible D gene TRBD1, 6 bases. The germline gives CDR1 SGHVS, CDR2 FNYEAQ. The CDR3 covers 15 residues. Trimming took 4 bases from V and 0 from J, leaving 12 bases between them. Here the CDR3 reads CASSSGQLYQETQYF. CDR3 bases: TGTGCCAGCAGCTCGGGACAATTGTACCAAGAGACCCAGTACTTC.

This clone has only one observation. The gene calls are TRBV10-3 and TRBJ2-1; D is possibly TRBD1 (5 bases). V shed 6 bases and J shed 5 bases, with 11 bases lying between them. CDR1 ENHRY and CDR2 SYGVKD come from the germline V gene. The CDR3 consists of 13 residues. The CDR3 spells CAIRQDLDNEQFF. CDR3 in DNA: TGTGCCATCAGACAGGACCTCGACAATGAGCAGTTCTTC.

This chain links TRBV6-1 with TRBJ2-5; 8 positions match TRBD2. Germline loops: CDR1 MNHNS, CDR2 SASEGT. The CDR3 runs to 15 residues. V trimming: 2 bases; J trimming: 5 bases; junction bases outside the gene matches: 7. As DNA, the CDR3 is TGTGCCAGCAGTGAAACGGGGGGGGACGGGGAGACCCAGTACTTC. Its protein is CASSETGGDGETQYF.

The chain employs TRBV27 and TRBJ2-7; weak D call: TRBD2 (6 bases). The V gene's germline CDR1 is MNHEY and CDR2 SMNVEV (reference sequence). This CDR3 region has 15 residues. Trimming removed 2 bases at V and 2 bases at J, with 13 bases between. This CDR3 is CASSLMRRGPYEQYF. CDR3 DNA sequence: TGTGCCAGCAGTTTAATGAGGCGGGGCCCCTACGAGCAGTACTTC.

This chain joins TRBV4-2 and TRBJ1-1; D perhaps matches TRBD1 (5 bases). This CDR3 spans 16 amino acids. The germline V and J ends were trimmed by 5 bases and 0 bases, with 16 bases remaining between them. From germline, CDR1 is LGHNA and CDR2 YNFKEQ. CDR3 bases: TGTGCCAGCAGCATAGCCCACAGGATTATGAACACTGAAGCTTTCTTT. Protein product: CASSIAHRIMNTEAFF.

V and J are TRBV5-1 and TRBJ2-4; 12 nucleotides match TRBD1. The germline V gene has CDR1 SGHRS and CDR2 YFSETQ. Losses at the gene ends were 4 bases for V and 3 bases for J; bases not matched to a gene: 8. This CDR3 comprises 17 residues. This CDR3 reads CASSPGTGGAGKNIQYF. CDR3 sequence (DNA): TGCGCCAGCAGCCCAGGGACAGGGGGCGCGGGCAAAAACATTCAGTACTTC.

The rearrangement links TRBV2 to TRBJ1-2; D uncertain. V was shortened by 2 bases and J by 6 bases, with 19 bases between the two germline ends. This CDR3 has 16 residues. Germline assignment: CDR1 SNHLY and CDR2 FYNNEI. CDR3 in amino acids: CASSESVLKTRHGYTF. The CDR3 bases are TGTGCCAGCAGTGAAAGCGTTCTTAAGACGCGGCATGGCTACACCTTC. Using reference TRBV2 and TRBJ1-2 for the parts outside the CDR3, the full variable domain is EPEVTQTPSHQVTQMGQEVILRCVPISNHLYFYWYRQILGQKVEFLVSFYNNEISEKSEIFDDQFSVERPDGSNFTLKIRSTKLEDSAMYFCASSESVLKTRHGYTFGSGTRLTVV.

This chain's CDR3 is CASSVAGVADTQYF. As DNA, the CDR3 is TGTGCCAGCAGCGTAGCGGGGGTGGCAGATACGCAGTATTTT. The chain recombines TRBV9 with TRBJ2-3, with D possibly being TRBD2 (6 bases). CDR1 SGDLS and CDR2 YYNGEE come from the germline V gene. This CDR3 region has 14 residues. The V and J ends lost 0 bases and 4 bases respectively, with 9 bases between them.

The rearrangement links TRBV6-1 to TRBJ2-2; possibly TRBD2 for D (5 bases). The CDR3 covers 19 residues. CDR1 and CDR2 (germline): MNHNS, SASEGT. Trimming removed 2 bases from V and 1 base from J, with 20 bases in between. This chain's CDR3 is CASSEIRVSLGGNTGELFF. The CDR3 DNA is TGTGCCAGCAGTGAAATTAGGGTATCCCTAGGAGGGAACACCGGGGAGCTGTTTTTT.

The J gene is TRBJ1-5, the V gene TRBV27, with 10 bases identical to TRBD1. The length of the CDR3 is 15 residues. Germline CDR1 reads MNHEY; CDR2 reads SMNVEV (reference sequence). V lost 5 bases to trimming and J lost 3 bases; unmatched junction nucleotides: 4. The CDR3 protein is CASSDRGLNNQPQHF. In nucleotides, the CDR3 is TGTGCCAGCAGTGACAGGGGGCTAAACAATCAGCCCCAGCATTTT.

The rearrangement uses TRBV12-1 and TRBJ1-4. TRBV12-1 is marked as a pseudogene. The CDR3 loop spans 15 amino acids. The CDR3 coding sequence is TGTGCCAGACCCATGAGGAGCAAATTAGTTGAAAAACTGTTTTTT. Its translation is CARPMRSKLVEKLFF.

This sequence joins TRBV6-5 and TRBJ1-2; no firm D call. Germline CDR1 MNHEY, CDR2 SVGAGI. The CDR3 loop spans 13 amino acids. V gave up 6 bases and J gave up 8 bases, with 16 bases separating them. In DNA, the CDR3 is TGTGCCAGCAGCCGGACCCTAGCGGTAGGCTACACCTTC. This gives the protein CASSRTLAVGYTF.

V and J are TRBV10-1 and TRBJ1-1, with TRBD1 matching over 7 bases. In germline, CDR1 is WNHNN, CDR2 SYGVQD (reference sequence). The CDR3 spans 13 residues. V gave up 6 bases and J gave up 4 bases; unmatched junction bases: 5. The CDR3 nucleotides are TGCGCCAGCAGCAAGACAGGGTCCACTGAAGCTTTCTTT. Translating gives CASSKTGSTEAFF.

V usage is TRBV11-2 and J usage is TRBJ2-1, with 12 bases fitting TRBD2. Germline loops: CDR1 SGHAT, CDR2 FQNNGV. V was clipped by 5 bases and J by 0 bases; unmatched bases: 5. This CDR3 has 17 residues. CDR3 residues: CASSRLAGVYSYNEQFF. CDR3 DNA: TGTGCCAGCAGCCGACTAGCGGGGGTTTACTCCTACAATGAGCAGTTCTTC.

The chain uses TRBV19 and TRBJ1-5, with D possibly TRBD1 on 6 matching bases. This CDR3 comprises 14 residues. V shed 7 bases and J shed 9 bases, with 19 bases lying between them. Per the germline V gene, CDR1 is LNHDA and CDR2 is SQIVND (reference sequence). CDR3: CASTTRGGFWPQHF. As DNA, the CDR3 is TGTGCCAGTACCACCAGGGGTGGGTTCTGGCCCCAGCATTTT. Supplemented by reference TRBV19 and TRBJ1-5, the full variable domain reads DGGITQSPKYLFRKEGQNVTLSCEQNLNHDAMYWYRQDPGQGLRLIYYSQIVNDFQKGDIAEGYSVSREKKESFPLTVTSAQKNPTAFYLCASTTRGGFWPQHFGDGTRLSIL.

This chain joins TRBV10-3 and TRBJ2-6; 10 positions match TRBD1. The CDR3 totals 17 residues. CDR1 and CDR2 from the germline V gene are ENHRY and SYGVKD. Unmatched junction bases numbered 4, after V lost 4 bases and J lost 1 base. The CDR3 sequence: CAISGGQGSSGANVLTF. The CDR3 coding sequence is TGTGCCATCAGTGGGGGACAGGGGAGTTCTGGGGCCAACGTCCTGACTTTC.

The gene calls are TRBV28 and TRBJ2-3; D is perhaps TRBD2 (7 bases). V was cut by 6 bases and J by 1 base, with 14 bases left in between. Per germline, CDR1 MDHEN and CDR2 SYDVKM. CDR3 size: 15 residues. For the CDR3, the DNA is TGTGCCAGCAGCTTTCCCGGGGGGCGCACAGATACGCAGTATTTT. Its protein is CASSFPGGRTDTQYF.

This chain connects TRBV4-1 to TRBJ1-5; TRBD1 is a possible D gene (6 bases). V was pared by 0 bases and J by 1 base, with 10 bases between. This CDR3 comprises 16 residues. In germline, CDR1 is MGHRA, CDR2 YSYEKL. As DNA, the CDR3 is TGCGCCAGCAGCCAAGACCACAGGGAGAGCAATCAGCCCCAGCATTTT. It codes for CASSQDHRESNQPQHF.

The gene calls are TRBV7-2 and TRBJ2-1; tentative D call: TRBD1 (5 bases). The CDR3 runs to 14 residues. CDR1 is SGHTA, CDR2 FQGNSA, per germline. Trimming took off 2 bases at V and 12 bases at J, with 17 bases between the two ends. The CDR3 nucleotides read TGTGCCAGCAGCTTAAACCCAAAGGGGATTGGGCAGTTCTTC. This codes for CASSLNPKGIGQFF.

This rearrangement joins TRBV5-1 to TRBJ1-6, with D possibly TRBD1 on 5 matching bases. Germline CDR1 reads SGHRS; CDR2 reads YFSETQ. CDR3 length: 15 residues. The V and J ends lost 0 bases and 4 bases respectively, with 8 bases between them. This chain's CDR3 is CASSLEGTYNSPLHF. The DNA for the CDR3 is TGCGCCAGCAGCTTGGAAGGGACTTATAATTCACCCCTCCACTTT.

V usage is TRBV19 and J usage is TRBJ2-3, with D tentatively TRBD2 (8 bases). The germline CDR1 and CDR2 sequences are LNHDA and SQIVND (reference sequence). This CDR3 contains 14 residues. Trimming removed 4 bases from V and 4 bases from J, with 12 bases in between. The CDR3 bases are TGTGCCAGTAGTACGGGAGGGGGCCCAGATACGCAGTATTTT. This codes for CASSTGGGPDTQYF.

The CDR3 loop is CASSLGGGTNQPQHF. CDR3 sequence (DNA): TGTGCCAGCAGCTTAGGTGGAGGGACCAATCAGCCCCAGCATTTT. The chain carries TRBV11-2 and TRBJ1-5; maybe TRBD1 (5 bases). V was cut by 1 base and J by 3 bases, with 10 bases left in between. Germline CDR1 and CDR2: SGHAT and FQNNGV. The CDR3 totals 15 residues. The full variable domain, in which reference TRBV11-2 and TRBJ1-5 provide the parts outside the CDR3, is EAGVAQSPRYKIIEKRQSVAFWCNPISGHATLYWYQQILGQGPKLLIQFQNNGVVDDSQLPKDRFSAERLKGVDSTLKIQPAKLEDSAVYLCASSLGGGTNQPQHFGDGTRLSIL.

The chain couples TRBV5-1 to TRBJ1-4; D ambiguous. The V end was cut by 4 bases, the J end by 0 bases, with 10 bases between. This CDR3 comprises 15 residues. Germline CDR1 is SGHRS and CDR2 is YFSETQ. CDR3 residues: CASSLDGATNEKLFF. CDR3 nucleotides: TGCGCCAGCAGCCTAGATGGTGCAACTAATGAAAAACTGTTTTTT.

The rearrangement links TRBV29-1 to TRBJ2-7, with TRBD2 matching 7 bases. The CDR3 is 14 residues long. Losses at the gene ends were 6 bases for V and 2 bases for J; bases not matched to a gene: 10. Germline CDR1 and CDR2: SQVTM and ANQGSEA. The CDR3 nucleotides are TGCAGCGTCCTGGGGCTAGCGGAGCCCTACGAGCAGTACTTC. Translation: CSVLGLAEPYEQYF.

V is TRBV6-1 and J is TRBJ2-7; D is possibly TRBD1 (7 bases). Trimming removed 3 bases from V and 5 bases from J, with 17 bases in between. Germline loops: CDR1 MNHNS, CDR2 SASEGT. The CDR3 has 15 amino acids. DNA of the CDR3: TGTGCCAGCAGTGACACGGCGGAGGGGGCCCACGAGCAGTACTTC. This sequence encodes CASSDTAEGAHEQYF.

This rearrangement joins TRBV30 to TRBJ1-5; tentatively, D is TRBD1 (6 bases). Looked up from germline, CDR1 is GTSNPN and CDR2 is SVGIG (reference sequence). V was cut by 8 bases and J by 9 bases, with 20 bases left in between. The CDR3 is 13 residues long. Here the CDR3 reads CAARDKRSVPQHF. The CDR3 DNA sequence: TGTGCCGCTCGGGACAAACGGAGTGTGCCCCAGCATTTT. The complete variable domain, with remaining parts taken from reference TRBV30 and TRBJ1-5, reads SQTIHQWPATLVQPVGSPLSLECTVEGTSNPNLYWYRQAAGRGLQLLFYSVGIGQISSEVPQNLSASRPQDRQFILSSKKLLLSDSGFYLCAARDKRSVPQHFGDGTRLSIL.

The chain employs TRBV5-8 and TRBJ2-3; no clear D. Germline-derived CDR1 and CDR2 are SGHTS and YDEGEE. The CDR3 spans 9 residues. Trimming took 3 bases from V and 12 from J, leaving 5 bases between them. For the CDR3, the DNA is TGTGCCAGCAGCTCCGTACAGTATTTT. Protein: CASSSVQYF.

The J gene is TRBJ2-7, the V gene TRBV7-9; maybe TRBD1 (6 bases). V shed 5 bases and J shed 0 bases, with 17 bases lying between them. Germline V CDR1 and CDR2: SEHNR, FQNEAQ (reference sequence). The CDR3 consists of 16 residues. The CDR3 DNA sequence: TGTGCCAGCAGCGCCGAATTGGGACATCCCTCCTACGAGCAGTACTTC. Translated: CASSAELGHPSYEQYF.

The CDR3: CAGKVRGNEKLFF. The DNA for the CDR3 is TGTGCCGGCAAAGTAAGGGGGAATGAAAAACTGTTTTTT. The chain carries TRBV6-5 and TRBJ1-4, with D tentatively TRBD1 (6 bases). Germline lookup yields CDR1 MNHEY and CDR2 SVGAGI. V was clipped by 11 bases and J by 5 bases, with 15 bases between them. The CDR3 sequence is 13 residues long.

V is TRBV6-5 and J is TRBJ1-5, with D possibly TRBD1 on 5 matching bases. Germline lookup yields CDR1 MNHEY and CDR2 SVGAGI. There are 14 residues in the CDR3. V was clipped by 2 bases and J by 6 bases, with 11 bases between them. Here the CDR3 DNA reads TGTGCCAGCAGTTACGCGCAGGGCGGTCAGCCCCAGCATTTT. This codes for CASSYAQGGQPQHF.